The 26 T cell receptor beta chains reported below all come from one sample, sequenced in a study of beta chain features in type 1 diabetes. Since all of the isolated RNA was reverse transcribed, expressed TCRB transcripts were what got sequenced. The method was immunoSEQ multiplex PCR; TCRdb's version includes in-frame clones alone and lacks a portion of them. The sample lists 600,000 to 650,000 clones, roughly a sixth occurring once. The sample taken for sequencing was naive CD4+ T cells from blood. Receptors originate from a man younger than 30 in good health.

The rearrangement joins TRBV10-1 to TRBJ2-6, with D unresolved. The CDR3 sequence is 14 residues long. Between the trimmed V and J ends, which lost 4 bases and 0 bases, there was a span of 4 bases. CDR1 and CDR2 (germline): WNHNN, SYGVQD (reference sequence). The CDR3 loop is CASSGSSGANVLTF. The DNA of the CDR3 is TGCGCCAGCAGTGGAAGCTCTGGGGCCAACGTCCTGACTTTC.

The chain uses TRBV28 and TRBJ1-4; 7 bases match TRBD1. From germline, CDR1 is MDHEN and CDR2 SYDVKM. V shed 2 bases, J shed 5 bases, and the junction held 8 bases outside the gene matches. The CDR3 spans 16 residues. The DNA for the CDR3 is TGTGCCAGCAGTTTAAGGGCCAGGGGGTCGAATGAAAAACTGTTTTTT. This sequence encodes CASSLRARGSNEKLFF.

This clone has a handful of counts. This chain links TRBV30 with TRBJ2-4; weak D call: TRBD1 (5 bases). The CDR3 loop spans 14 amino acids. Per the germline V gene, CDR1 is GTSNPN and CDR2 is SVGIG (reference sequence). V gave up 0 bases and J gave up 7 bases, with 13 bases separating them. CDR3 sequence (DNA): TGTGCCTGGAGTGTAAAATCAGGGTGGAACATTCAGTACTTC. Residues: CAWSVKSGWNIQYF.

This clone came up once. This chain joins TRBV10-3 and TRBJ2-5; the match to TRBD1 covers 7 bases. J lost 10 bases, V lost 6 bases, and 8 bases had no gene match. From germline, CDR1 is ENHRY and CDR2 SYGVKD. There are 12 residues in the CDR3. DNA for the CDR3: TGTGCCATCAGCCCGGGACAGCTGATCCAGTACTTC. This gives the protein CAISPGQLIQYF.

CDR3 sequence: CASSPGREGHGIEQFF. For the CDR3, the DNA is TGCGCCAGCAGCCCAGGACGGGAGGGTCATGGCATTGAGCAGTTCTTC. The V gene is TRBV5-1, the J gene TRBJ2-1; 8 bases are a match to TRBD2. This CDR3 contains 16 residues. Germline CDR1 reads SGHRS; CDR2 reads YFSETQ. J lost 9 bases, V lost 4 bases, and 15 bases had no gene match.

The chain carries TRBV5-6 and TRBJ1-3; D unresolved. CDR3 length equals 16 residues. Germline V lookup: CDR1 SGHDT, CDR2 YYEEEE. The V end lost 0 bases, the J end lost 0 bases, and 10 bases lay between the germline ends. CDR3 nucleotide sequence: TGTGCCAGCAGCTTGGCCGTGGATCGCTCTGGAAACACCATATATTTT. Translation gives CASSLAVDRSGNTIYF.

This chain connects TRBV5-1 to TRBJ2-7; D is possibly TRBD1 (5 bases). V was clipped by 4 bases and J by 2 bases, with 25 bases between them. Germline CDR1 and CDR2: SGHRS and YFSETQ. The length of the CDR3 is 18 residues. The CDR3 region is CASSPSVSKGLGTYEQYF. The DNA for the CDR3 is TGCGCCAGCAGCCCGTCAGTGAGTAAGGGGCTAGGAACCTACGAGCAGTACTTC.

V usage is TRBV6-8 and J usage is TRBJ1-5; no firm D call. The CDR3 totals 14 residues. The V gene lost 4 bases and the J gene lost 7 bases, with 14 bases spanning the gap. Germline CDR1 MNHGY, CDR2 SAAAGT. The CDR3 DNA reads as TGTGCCAGCAGTTTACCCCCTTTTGGACAGCCCCAGCATTTT. This encodes CASSLPPFGQPQHF.

This clone was observed a few times. The V and J genes are TRBV28 and TRBJ1-1; perhaps TRBD1 as D (6 bases). Germline V lookup: CDR1 MDHEN, CDR2 SYDVKM. V was cut by 3 bases and J by 1 base, with 9 bases left in between. CDR3 length: 14 amino acids. This CDR3 reads CASSLTGANTEAFF. In DNA form, the CDR3 reads TGTGCCAGCAGTTTGACAGGAGCGAACACTGAAGCTTTCTTT. Full variable domain (remainder filled in from reference TRBV28 and TRBJ1-1): DVKVTQSSRYLVKRTGEKVFLECVQDMDHENMFWYRQDPGLGLRLIYFSYDVKMKEKGDIPEGYSVSREKKERFSLILESASTNQTSMYLCASSLTGANTEAFFGQGTRLTVV.

The rearrangement uses TRBV28 and TRBJ1-1, with D possibly matching TRBD1 (5 bases). CDR1 is MDHEN, CDR2 SYDVKM, per germline. CDR3 length: 15 residues. Between the trimmed V and J ends, which lost 4 bases and 0 bases, there was a span of 12 bases. The CDR3: CASSSPGRLNTEAFF. The CDR3 DNA reads as TGTGCCAGCAGTTCCCCGGGACGGTTGAACACTGAAGCTTTCTTT. Full variable domain (missing parts from reference TRBV28 and TRBJ1-1): DVKVTQSSRYLVKRTGEKVFLECVQDMDHENMFWYRQDPGLGLRLIYFSYDVKMKEKGDIPEGYSVSREKKERFSLILESASTNQTSMYLCASSSPGRLNTEAFFGQGTRLTVV.

V and J are TRBV5-6 and TRBJ2-4; D may be TRBD1 or TRBD2 (5 bases each). The CDR3 consists of 17 residues. CDR1 and CDR2 from the germline V gene are SGHDT and YYEEEE. V lost 0 bases, J lost 0 bases, and 13 bases lay in between. The chain's CDR3 is CASSLVGDGLAKNIQYF. The CDR3 bases are TGTGCCAGCAGCTTGGTCGGGGACGGGCTAGCCAAAAACATTCAGTACTTC.

This clone occurred a few times. The J gene is TRBJ1-1, the V gene TRBV10-3, with D hard to call. Germline lookup yields CDR1 ENHRY and CDR2 SYGVKD. The CDR3 runs to 13 residues. Trimming left V 11 bases short and J 1 base short, with 14 bases between. The CDR3, as DNA: TGTGCCCATTCGGCCCGCTCGAACACTGAAGCTTTCTTT. Its protein is CAHSARSNTEAFF.

This clone was picked up a small number of times. This chain connects TRBV11-2 to TRBJ2-2; weak D call: TRBD2 (5 bases). Germline CDR1 SGHAT, CDR2 FQNNGV. The CDR3 runs to 14 residues. The ends were cut back, 5 bases at V and 5 bases at J, with 12 bases in the middle. The DNA of the CDR3 is TGTGCCAGCAGCCCAAAACGGGGAACCGGGGAGCTGTTTTTT. Translation gives CASSPKRGTGELFF.

This clone turned up a few times. The chain carries TRBV27 and TRBJ2-1, with TRBD2 matching over 11 bases. Germline CDR1 reads MNHEY; CDR2 reads SMNVEV (reference sequence). There are 16 residues in the CDR3. V shed 0 bases and J 8 bases; nucleotides not matched to a gene: 6. CDR3 sequence: CASSLSLAGGAYEQFF. As DNA, the CDR3 is TGTGCCAGCAGTTTATCCCTAGCGGGAGGCGCCTATGAGCAGTTCTTC.

The rearrangement links TRBV6-1 to TRBJ2-5; 8 bases are shared with TRBD1. J lost 4 bases, V lost 9 bases, and 7 bases had no gene match. The V gene's germline CDR1 is MNHNS and CDR2 SASEGT. This CDR3 has 13 residues. CDR3 amino acids: CASGQGLRETQYF. The CDR3 nucleotides read TGTGCCAGTGGACAGGGATTAAGAGAGACCCAGTACTTC.

The chain is built from TRBV2 and TRBJ1-1, with D unresolved. V was cut by 5 bases and J by 4 bases, with 14 bases left in between. There are 14 residues in the CDR3. CDR1 SNHLY and CDR2 FYNNEI come from the germline V gene. The CDR3 sequence: CASSPGGGITEAFF. CDR3 bases: TGTGCCAGCAGTCCCGGAGGCGGGATCACTGAAGCTTTCTTT. The full variable domain, completed using reference TRBV2 and TRBJ1-1, is EPEVTQTPSHQVTQMGQEVILRCVPISNHLYFYWYRQILGQKVEFLVSFYNNEISEKSEIFDDQFSVERPDGSNFTLKIRSTKLEDSAMYFCASSPGGGITEAFFGQGTRLTVV.

V usage is TRBV6-5 and J usage is TRBJ1-1; D not certain. V lost 2 bases and J lost 8, with 3 bases in between. Germline V gives CDR1 MNHEY, CDR2 SVGAGI. The CDR3 extends over 10 amino acids. CDR3 sequence (DNA): TGTGCCAGCAGTTACCGCGAAGCTTTCTTT. It yields the protein CASSYREAFF.

This clone showed up just a few times. This chain connects TRBV30 to TRBJ1-2; TRBD1 aligns across 7 bases. V trimming: 7 bases; J trimming: 7 bases; junction bases outside the gene matches: 12. This CDR3 region has 13 residues. Germline V lookup: CDR1 GTSNPN, CDR2 SVGIG (reference sequence). For the CDR3, the DNA is TGTGCCTCCCCGCCGACAGGGTTGGGTGGCTACACCTTC. Its protein is CASPPTGLGGYTF.

This chain joins TRBV4-1 and TRBJ2-5, with 8 positions matching TRBD1. The length of the CDR3 is 13 residues. Germline-derived CDR1 and CDR2 are MGHRA and YSYEKL. V trimming: 4 bases; J trimming: 4 bases; junction bases outside the gene matches: 2. The CDR3 protein is CASSRTGLETQYF. As DNA, the CDR3 is TGCGCCAGCAGCCGGACAGGGCTAGAGACCCAGTACTTC.

This clone has only a few counts. The V call is TRBV18, the J call TRBJ2-7, with 9 bases identical to TRBD1. CDR1 and CDR2 (germline): KGHSH, LQKENI. This CDR3 has 14 amino acids. V shed 4 bases and J 2 bases; nucleotides not matched to a gene: 3. CDR3 bases: TGTGCCAGCTCACGGGACAGGGTAGCCTACGAGCAGTACTTC. Translated, it gives CASSRDRVAYEQYF.

This clone was seen only a few times. The gene calls are TRBV7-2 and TRBJ2-6, with D unresolved. CDR3 length: 12 residues. V was shortened by 5 bases and J by 2 bases, with 1 base between the two germline ends. Per germline, CDR1 SGHTA and CDR2 FQGNSA. The chain's CDR3 is CASSTGANVLTF. The CDR3 DNA follows: TGTGCCAGCAGCACTGGGGCCAACGTCCTGACTTTC.

The chain has TRBV28 and TRBJ2-3; D uncertain. V was trimmed by 8 bases and J by 3 bases, leaving 15 bases between them. The CDR3 runs to 14 residues. The V gene's germline CDR1 is MDHEN and CDR2 SYDVKM. The DNA of the CDR3 is TGTGCCAGCCAAAGTTTATCGGTGACAGATACGCAGTATTTT. Amino acids: CASQSLSVTDTQYF.

This clone has more than one count but fewer than ten. The rearrangement links TRBV9 to TRBJ2-6, with D unclear. The CDR3 covers 16 residues. Germline CDR1 SGDLS, CDR2 YYNGEE. V was pared by 0 bases and J by 0 bases, with 7 bases between. In DNA, the CDR3 is TGTGCCAGCAGCGTAGGGAGCTACTCTGGGGCCAACGTCCTGACTTTC. This translates into CASSVGSYSGANVLTF.

CDR3 DNA sequence: TGCAGTGCGCGACAAAGTACTGAAGCTTTCTTT. This gives the protein CSARQSTEAFF. The genes are TRBV20-1 and TRBJ1-1, with D unclear. V was cut by 6 bases and J by 5 bases, with 10 bases left in between. The CDR3 contains 11 residues. CDR1 and CDR2 (germline): DFQATT, SNEGSKA (reference sequence).

The chain combines TRBV7-6 with TRBJ2-7, with 7 bases identical to TRBD1. Per germline, CDR1 SGHVS and CDR2 FNYEAQ. The CDR3 totals 14 residues. Germline trimming cut 3 bases from V and 1 base from J; bases unmatched to any gene: 3. CDR3 nucleotides: TGTGCCAGCAGCTTTGACAGGGCTTCCTACGAGCAGTACTTC. It specifies CASSFDRASYEQYF. Full variable domain (rest looked up from reference TRBV7-6 and TRBJ2-7): GAGVSQSPRYKVTKRGQDVALRCDPISGHVSLYWYRQALGQGPEFLTYFNYEAQQDKSGLPNDRFSAERPEGSISTLTIQRTEQRDSAMYRCASSFDRASYEQYFGPGTRLTVT.

This clone was seen a few times. J is TRBJ1-5 and V is TRBV21-1. TRBV21-1 is shown as a pseudogene. CDR3 length: 13 amino acids. The CDR3 DNA reads TGTGCCAGCCAAAGCGGGGGCAATCAGCCCCAGCATTTT. This codes for CASQSGGNQPQHF.